Below, one TCR beta chain is given with its context. V dropped 5 bases and J dropped 4 bases, with 10 bases sitting between them. This CDR3 comprises 13 residues. This entry comes from a study of blood T cell repertoires in COVID-19. TCRdb's table, derived via immunoSEQ multiplex PCR, lists solely in-frame clones and lacks some. Among 200,000 to 300,000 clones, 82% were seen once, and the ten largest hold under 2%. This receptor was taken from an elderly woman with acute or convalescent COVID-19. The sample consisted of peripheral blood. The gene calls are TRBV12-3 or TRBV12-4 and TRBJ2-3; tentatively, D is TRBD2 (6 bases). The CDR3 DNA is TGTGCCAGCAGTCGGGACTGGGCAGATACGCAGTATTTT. Encoded protein: CASSRDWADTQYF.